This T cell receptor beta chain was captured by sequencing in a study of shared clonotypes between healthy human individuals. The V end was cut by 3 bases, the J end by 0 bases, with 9 bases between. CDR3 size: 14 residues. The germline gives CDR1 MDHEN, CDR2 SYDVKM. Concerning this clone: Its antigen is not known.

Every subset's genomic DNA went evenly onto several immunoSEQ plates. The authors loaded 200 ng DNA, 30,000 to 35,000 T cell genomes, into sorted-subset replicate PCRs. Produced via immunoSEQ multiplex PCR; TCRdb's table is partial and in-frame only. The profile shows millions of clones, 80% to 95% of them singletons. Overall study results and limits: When compared with the clonotypes that were shared by all four sorted-subset donors, the non-shared clonotypes turned out to have lower generation probabilities.

The investigators split CD4+ cells into a CD45RA+ naive subset and a CD45RA-negative memory subset. The genes are TRBV28 and TRBJ2-7; the D is unclear. The source is a man in his late teens or twenties in good health. Some clones in this sample may be carry-over from other donors' samples. The sample comprised naive CD4+ T cells from PBMCs. Stated subset: CD45RA+ positively selected. The CDR3 reads CASSFFVSSYEQYF. Here the CDR3 DNA reads TGTGCCAGCAGTTTCTTTGTTAGCTCCTACGAGCAGTACTTC.